This T cell receptor beta chain was obtained from a study of response to subunit inactivated influenza vaccine. One entry per CDR3 protein, called by TCRdb with MiXCR from the RT-PCR reads. The sample lists around 200,000 distinct CDR3 sequences; approximately 12% were seen once. Deletions cut 0 bases from V and 4 bases from J, with 10 bases between. The CDR3 is 15 amino acids. Germline loops: CDR1 LGHNA, CDR2 YNFKEQ. This clonotype occurred a few times. This sample was shared with a second study, whose subject was T cells expressing NK-cell markers. That source reports: UMIs accompanied the 5'RACE template switching by which TCR beta cDNA was made. In sorted CD3+CD56+NKG2C+, CD3+CD56+NKG2C- and CD3+CD56-NKG2C+ T cells, TCR beta repertoires were obtained. Sequenced donors, eight in total, included seven who were HCMV-seropositive and one who was seronegative. In about 6 donors, dominant NKG2C+ clonotypes were roughly 1.0-7.5% of CD8+ T cells. Expanded NKG2C+ T cell clones were not confirmed as HCMV-specific.

This TCR came from a man aged 50 to 60 who received an inactivated influenza vaccine. The specimen comprised CD8+ T cells sorted from PBMCs, sampled less than 13 days after vaccination. The chain joins TRBV4-2 to TRBJ1-5; D is possibly TRBD1 (5 bases). The CDR3 reads CASSQDIQGNQPQHF. For the CDR3, the DNA is TGTGCCAGCAGCCAAGATATCCAGGGTAATCAGCCCCAGCATTTT.